These 4 T cell receptor beta chains originate from one sample sequenced in a study of PD-L1 blockade in urothelial cancer. Noted time point: pretreatment peripheral blood. The assay was immunoSEQ multiplex PCR, and TCRdb's table has in-frame clones only and misses some. The data hold tens of thousands of clones, with around 89% observed a single time. Specimen: PBMCs, collected around atezolizumab (anti-PD-L1) treatment. The receptors were gathered from a man aged 60 to 69 with urothelial cancer.

The V gene is TRBV15, the J gene TRBJ1-5; D is perhaps TRBD1 (5 bases). V was shortened by 5 bases and J by 6 bases, with 14 bases between the two germline ends. Germline loops: CDR1 LNHNV, CDR2 YYDKDF (reference sequence). The CDR3 consists of 14 residues. The CDR3: CATSPTRVTQPQHF. As DNA, the CDR3 is TGTGCCACCAGCCCTACCAGGGTGACTCAGCCCCAGCATTTT.

The rearrangement joins TRBV9 to TRBJ2-6; D perhaps matches TRBD1 (6 bases). In germline, CDR1 is SGDLS, CDR2 YYNGEE. The V end was cut by 7 bases, the J end by 0 bases, with 17 bases between. The CDR3 runs to 17 residues. The CDR3 DNA is TGTGCCAGCTCTCCCTCAGGGGTCCACTCTGGGGCCAACGTCCTGACTTTC. As protein: CASSPSGVHSGANVLTF.

The chain combines TRBV30 with TRBJ1-1; tentative D call: TRBD1 (6 bases). Germline V CDR1 and CDR2: GTSNPN, SVGIG (reference sequence). This CDR3 has 13 residues. Trimming removed 8 bases at V and 10 bases at J, with 23 bases between. CDR3 residues: CATQDNRDRGAFF. The DNA for the CDR3 is TGTGCCACCCAAGACAACAGGGACCGTGGAGCTTTCTTT.

The genes are TRBV30 and TRBJ2-1; 12 bases fit TRBD2. The trim removed 4 bases at V and 9 bases at J, leaving 4 bases unmatched. The CDR3 totals 13 residues. Germline CDR1 and CDR2: GTSNPN and SVGIG (reference sequence). Here the CDR3 DNA reads TGTGCCTGGAAGGCTAGCGGGAGGGGTGAGCAGTTCTTC. This gives the protein CAWKASGRGEQFF.